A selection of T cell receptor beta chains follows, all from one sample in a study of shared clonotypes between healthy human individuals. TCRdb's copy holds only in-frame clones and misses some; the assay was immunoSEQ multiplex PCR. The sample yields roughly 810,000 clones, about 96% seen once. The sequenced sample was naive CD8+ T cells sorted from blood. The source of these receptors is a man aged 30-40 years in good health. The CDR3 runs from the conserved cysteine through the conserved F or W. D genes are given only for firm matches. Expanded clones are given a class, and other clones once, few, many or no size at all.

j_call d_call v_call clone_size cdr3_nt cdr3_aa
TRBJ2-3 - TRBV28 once TGTGCCTCCGTTGCCCAGTTGGGTACGCAGTATTTT CASVAQLGTQYF
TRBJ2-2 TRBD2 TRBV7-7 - TGTGCCAGCGGGAGGGCCACCGGGGAGCTGTTTTTT CASGRATGELFF
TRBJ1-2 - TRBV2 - TGTGCCAGCATTCTGGAACTAACACCTAACTATGGCTACACCTTC CASILELTPNYGYTF
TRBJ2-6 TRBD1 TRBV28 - TGTGCCAGCAGTACCCCTTGGACAGGGGGCTTTGGGGCCAACGTCCTGACTTTC CASSTPWTGGFGANVLTF
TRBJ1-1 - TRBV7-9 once TGTGCCAGCAGCTTATGGGACGCAACTGAAGCTTTCTTT CASSLWDATEAFF
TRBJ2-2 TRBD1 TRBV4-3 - TGCGCCAGCAGCCCCCGACAGGGGGACCTCACCGGGGAGCTGTTTTTT CASSPRQGDLTGELFF
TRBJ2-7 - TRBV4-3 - TGCGCCAGCAGCCCAGGGACGTCAGCCTACGAGCAGTACTTC CASSPGTSAYEQYF
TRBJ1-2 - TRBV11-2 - TGTGCCAGCAGCTTAGGGTTCGGGGATGATGGCTACACCTTC CASSLGFGDDGYTF
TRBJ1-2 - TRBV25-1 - TGTGCCAGCAGTGACTATGGCTACACCTTC CASSDYGYTF
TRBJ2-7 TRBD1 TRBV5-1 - TGCGCCAGCAGCGAAGGACAGGGGATCGCCTACGAGCAGTACTTC CASSEGQGIAYEQYF
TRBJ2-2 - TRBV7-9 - TGTGCCAGCAGCTCGAGGACGGAACGCACCGGGGAGCTGTTTTTT CASSSRTERTGELFF